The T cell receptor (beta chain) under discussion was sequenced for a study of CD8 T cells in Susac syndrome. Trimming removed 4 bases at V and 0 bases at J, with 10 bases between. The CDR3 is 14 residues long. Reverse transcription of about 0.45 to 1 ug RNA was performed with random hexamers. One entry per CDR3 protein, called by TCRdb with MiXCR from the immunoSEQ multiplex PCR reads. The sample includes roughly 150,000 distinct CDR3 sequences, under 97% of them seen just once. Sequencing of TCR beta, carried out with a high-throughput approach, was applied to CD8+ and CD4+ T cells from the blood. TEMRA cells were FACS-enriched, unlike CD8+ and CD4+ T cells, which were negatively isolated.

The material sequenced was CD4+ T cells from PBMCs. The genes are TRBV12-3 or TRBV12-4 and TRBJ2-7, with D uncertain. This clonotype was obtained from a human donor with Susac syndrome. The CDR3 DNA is TGTGCCAGCAGTTATCTACAGAGCTCCTACGAGCAGTACTTC. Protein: CASSYLQSSYEQYF.